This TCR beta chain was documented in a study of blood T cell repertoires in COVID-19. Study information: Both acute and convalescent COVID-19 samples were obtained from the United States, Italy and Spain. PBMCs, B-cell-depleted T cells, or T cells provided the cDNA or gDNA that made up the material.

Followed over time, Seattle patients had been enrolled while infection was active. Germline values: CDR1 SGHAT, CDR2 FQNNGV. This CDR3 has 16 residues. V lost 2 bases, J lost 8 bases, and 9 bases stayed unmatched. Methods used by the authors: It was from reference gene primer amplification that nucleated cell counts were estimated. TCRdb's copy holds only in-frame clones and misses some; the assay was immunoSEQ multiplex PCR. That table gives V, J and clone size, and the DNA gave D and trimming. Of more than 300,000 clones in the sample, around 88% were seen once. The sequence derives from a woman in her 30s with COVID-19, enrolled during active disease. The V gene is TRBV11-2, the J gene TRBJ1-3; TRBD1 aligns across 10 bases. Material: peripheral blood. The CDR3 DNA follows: TGTGCCAGCAGCTTACTACCCTGGGACAGGGGAGACACCATATATTTT. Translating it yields CASSLLPWDRGDTIYF.